The source of this T cell receptor beta chain is a study of T-cell memory formation after mild COVID-19. V was pared by 4 bases and J by 0 bases, with 7 bases between. The CDR3 extends over 13 amino acids. Germline values: CDR1 LGHNA, CDR2 YSLEER. TCRdb reanalysed the 5' RACE reads using MiXCR and keeps one entry per CDR3 protein. The sample shows some 200,000 distinct CDR3 sequences, approximately 10% of them seen only once. The specimen sequenced was PBMCs or a T cell subset sorted from them (not recorded which). The chain has TRBV4-3 and TRBJ2-7; D is possibly TRBD2 (5 bases). The receptor's source is a young man who had mild COVID-19 (a few samples of this study predate the infection). Cell type and time point are not known. The CDR3 coding sequence is TGCGCCAGCAGCCGGGGAGACTCCTACGAGCAGTACTTC. Amino acid sequence: CASSRGDSYEQYF.